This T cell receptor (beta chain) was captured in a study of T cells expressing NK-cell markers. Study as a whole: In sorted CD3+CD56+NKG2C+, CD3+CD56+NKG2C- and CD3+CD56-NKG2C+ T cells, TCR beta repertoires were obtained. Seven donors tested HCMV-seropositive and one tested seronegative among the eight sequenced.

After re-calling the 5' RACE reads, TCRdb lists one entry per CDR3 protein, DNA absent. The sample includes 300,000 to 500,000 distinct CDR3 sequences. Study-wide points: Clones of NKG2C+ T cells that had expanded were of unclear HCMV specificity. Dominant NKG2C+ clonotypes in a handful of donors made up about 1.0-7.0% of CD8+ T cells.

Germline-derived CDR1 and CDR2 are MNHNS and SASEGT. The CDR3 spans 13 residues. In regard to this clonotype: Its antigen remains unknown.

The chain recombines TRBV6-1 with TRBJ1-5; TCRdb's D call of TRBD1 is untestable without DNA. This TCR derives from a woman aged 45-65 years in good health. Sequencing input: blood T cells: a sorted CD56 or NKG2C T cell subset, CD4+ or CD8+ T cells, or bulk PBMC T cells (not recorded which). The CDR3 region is CASGLQAQGPQHF.